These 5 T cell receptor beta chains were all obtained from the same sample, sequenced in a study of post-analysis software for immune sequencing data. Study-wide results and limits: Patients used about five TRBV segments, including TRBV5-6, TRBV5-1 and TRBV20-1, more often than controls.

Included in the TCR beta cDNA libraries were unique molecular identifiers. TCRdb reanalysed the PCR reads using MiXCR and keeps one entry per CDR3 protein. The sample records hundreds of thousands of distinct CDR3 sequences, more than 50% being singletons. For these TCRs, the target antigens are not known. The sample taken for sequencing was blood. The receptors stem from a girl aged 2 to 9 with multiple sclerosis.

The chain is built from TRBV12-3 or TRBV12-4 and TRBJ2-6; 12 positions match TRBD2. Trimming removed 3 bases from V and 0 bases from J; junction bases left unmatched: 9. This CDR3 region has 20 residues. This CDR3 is CASSFWPTSGRSSGANVLTF. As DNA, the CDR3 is TGTGCCAGCAGTTTTTGGCCGACTAGCGGGAGAAGCTCTGGGGCCAACGTCCTGACTTTC.

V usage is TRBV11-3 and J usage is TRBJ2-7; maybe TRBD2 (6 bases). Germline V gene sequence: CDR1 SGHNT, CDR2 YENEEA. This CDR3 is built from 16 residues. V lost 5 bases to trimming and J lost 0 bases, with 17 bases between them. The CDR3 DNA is TGTGCCAGCAGCCTTAGATCCGGGGGTAACTCCTACGAGCAGTACTTC. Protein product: CASSLRSGGNSYEQYF.

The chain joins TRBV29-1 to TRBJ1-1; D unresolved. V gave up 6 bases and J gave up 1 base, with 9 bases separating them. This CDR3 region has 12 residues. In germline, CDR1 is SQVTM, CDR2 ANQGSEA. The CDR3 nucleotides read TGCAGCGTGGAAACAGCGAACACTGAAGCTTTCTTT. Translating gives CSVETANTEAFF. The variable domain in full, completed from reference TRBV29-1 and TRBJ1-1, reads SAVISQKPSRDICQRGTSLTIQCQVDSQVTMMFWYRQQPGQSLTLIATANQGSEATYESGFVIDKFPISRPNLTFSTLTVSNMSPEDSSIYLCSVETANTEAFFGQGTRLTVV.

The CDR3, as DNA: TGTGCCAGCAGTGAGGGGCTAATCCATGAGCAGTTCTTC. As protein: CASSEGLIHEQFF. V and J are TRBV2 and TRBJ2-1, with D tentatively TRBD1 (5 bases). The germline V gene encodes CDR1 SNHLY and CDR2 FYNNEI. Trimming left V 3 bases short and J 8 bases short, with 11 bases between. The CDR3 has 13 residues.

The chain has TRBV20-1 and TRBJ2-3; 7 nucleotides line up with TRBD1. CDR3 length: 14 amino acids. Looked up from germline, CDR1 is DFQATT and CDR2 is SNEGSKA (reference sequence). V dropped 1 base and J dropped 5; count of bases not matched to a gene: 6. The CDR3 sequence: CSARAQGVEDTQYF. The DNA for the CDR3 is TGCAGTGCTAGAGCTCAGGGGGTGGAAGATACGCAGTATTTT.